This TCR beta chain emerged from a study of blood T cell repertoires in COVID-19. Whole-study context: Sites in the United States, Italy and Spain provided acute and convalescent COVID-19 samples. T cells, B-cell-depleted T cells, or PBMCs provided the cDNA or gDNA that served as material.

Some clones are missing from TCRdb's copy, which holds only in-frame ones; the method was immunoSEQ multiplex PCR. The sample records 60,000 to 70,000 clones, over 75% being singletons. The CDR3 contains 15 residues. Per the germline V gene, CDR1 is KGHSH and CDR2 is LQKENI. Trimming took 3 bases from V and 7 from J, leaving 13 bases between them. Of note for this clone: The sample has other DNA sequences that encode this CDR3 too.

The chain joins TRBV18 to TRBJ1-6; D ambiguous. This receptor was obtained from a woman aged 60-75 years with COVID-19, enrolled during active disease. The sequencing sample was made of peripheral blood. The DNA of the CDR3 is TGTGCCAGCTCACCGGGGAGGGCCCTCAATTCACCCCTCCACTTT. This translates into CASSPGRALNSPLHF.